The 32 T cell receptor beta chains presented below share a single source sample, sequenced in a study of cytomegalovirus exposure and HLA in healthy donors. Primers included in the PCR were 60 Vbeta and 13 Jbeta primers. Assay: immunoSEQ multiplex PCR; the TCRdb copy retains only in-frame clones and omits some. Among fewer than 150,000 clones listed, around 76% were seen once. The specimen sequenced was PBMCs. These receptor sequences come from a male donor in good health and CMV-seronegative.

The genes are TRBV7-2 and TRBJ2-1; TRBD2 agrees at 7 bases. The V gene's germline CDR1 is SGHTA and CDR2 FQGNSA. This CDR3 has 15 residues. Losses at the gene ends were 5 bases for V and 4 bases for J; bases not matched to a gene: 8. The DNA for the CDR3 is TGTGCCAGCAGCGCCGGGAGGTACCTGTACAATGAGCAGTTCTTC. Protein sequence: CASSAGRYLYNEQFF.

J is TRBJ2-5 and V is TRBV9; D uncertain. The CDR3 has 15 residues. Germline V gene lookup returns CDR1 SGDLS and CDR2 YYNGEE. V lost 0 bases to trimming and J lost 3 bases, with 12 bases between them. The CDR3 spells CASSVATFPEETQYF. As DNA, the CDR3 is TGTGCCAGCAGCGTAGCTACCTTCCCGGAAGAGACCCAGTACTTC.

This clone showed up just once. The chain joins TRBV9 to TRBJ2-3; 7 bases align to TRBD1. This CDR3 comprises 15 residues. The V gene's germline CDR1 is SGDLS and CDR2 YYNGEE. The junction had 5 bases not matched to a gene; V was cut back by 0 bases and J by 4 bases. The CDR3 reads CASSVGTGVADTQYF. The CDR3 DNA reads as TGTGCCAGCAGCGTAGGTACAGGGGTTGCAGATACGCAGTATTTT.

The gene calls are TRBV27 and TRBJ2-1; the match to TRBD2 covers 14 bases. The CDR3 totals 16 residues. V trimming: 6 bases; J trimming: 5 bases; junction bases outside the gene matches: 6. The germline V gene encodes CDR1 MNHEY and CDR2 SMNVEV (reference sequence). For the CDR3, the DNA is TGTGCCAGCAGGGGGACTAGCGGGGGCCCTGACAATGAGCAGTTCTTC. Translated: CASRGTSGGPDNEQFF.

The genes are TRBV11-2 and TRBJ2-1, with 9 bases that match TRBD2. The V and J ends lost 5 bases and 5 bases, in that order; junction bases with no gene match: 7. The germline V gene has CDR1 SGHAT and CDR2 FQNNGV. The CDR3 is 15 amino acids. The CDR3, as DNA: TGTGCCAGCAGCCTCGAGACTAGCGGCAACAATGAGCAGTTCTTC. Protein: CASSLETSGNNEQFF.

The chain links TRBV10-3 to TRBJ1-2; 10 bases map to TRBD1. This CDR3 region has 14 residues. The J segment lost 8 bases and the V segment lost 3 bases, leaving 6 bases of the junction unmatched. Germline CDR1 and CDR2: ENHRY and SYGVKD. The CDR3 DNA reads TGTGCCATCAGTGATTCCGGGACAGGGGACGGCTACACCTTC. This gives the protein CAISDSGTGDGYTF.

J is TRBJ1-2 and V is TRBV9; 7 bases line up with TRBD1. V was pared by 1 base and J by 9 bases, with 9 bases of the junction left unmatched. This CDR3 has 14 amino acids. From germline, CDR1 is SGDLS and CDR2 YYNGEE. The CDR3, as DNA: TGTGCCAGCAGCGTACTGGGGACAGCTCCTAGCTACACCTTC. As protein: CASSVLGTAPSYTF.

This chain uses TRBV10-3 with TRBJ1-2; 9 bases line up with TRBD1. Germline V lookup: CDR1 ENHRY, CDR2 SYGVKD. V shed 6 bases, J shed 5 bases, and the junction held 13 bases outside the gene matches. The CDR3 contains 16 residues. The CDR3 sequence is CAIRGQAGTGIYGYTF. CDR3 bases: TGTGCCATCAGAGGGCAAGCCGGGACAGGGATATATGGCTACACCTTC.

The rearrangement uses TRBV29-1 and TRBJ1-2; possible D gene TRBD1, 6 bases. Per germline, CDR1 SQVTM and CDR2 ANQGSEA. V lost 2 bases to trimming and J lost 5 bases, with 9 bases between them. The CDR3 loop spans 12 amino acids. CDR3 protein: CSVENREYGYTF. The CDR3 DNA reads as TGCAGCGTTGAAAACAGGGAGTATGGCTACACCTTC.

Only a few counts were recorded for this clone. The CDR3 loop reads CASSVRTPRTGGTSEQYF. Here the CDR3 DNA reads TGTGCCAGCAGTGTTCGAACCCCTCGGACCGGTGGAACTAGCGAGCAGTACTTC. J is TRBJ2-7 and V is TRBV27; TRBD2 might be the D (5 bases). V lost 5 bases to trimming and J lost 6 bases, with 29 bases between them. The CDR3 consists of 18 residues. From germline, CDR1 is MNHEY and CDR2 SMNVEV (reference sequence).

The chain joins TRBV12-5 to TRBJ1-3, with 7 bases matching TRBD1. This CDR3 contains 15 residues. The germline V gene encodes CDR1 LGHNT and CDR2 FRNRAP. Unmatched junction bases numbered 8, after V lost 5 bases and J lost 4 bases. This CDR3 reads CASGPTTGSGNTIYF. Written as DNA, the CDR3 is TGTGCTAGTGGTCCGACGACAGGGTCCGGAAACACCATATATTTT.

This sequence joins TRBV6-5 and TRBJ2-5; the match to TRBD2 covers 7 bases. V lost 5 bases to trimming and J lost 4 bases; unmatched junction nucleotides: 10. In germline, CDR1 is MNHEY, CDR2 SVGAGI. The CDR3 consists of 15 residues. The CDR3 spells CASSPWGGMRETQYF. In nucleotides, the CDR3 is TGTGCCAGCAGTCCCTGGGGGGGAATGCGAGAGACCCAGTACTTC.

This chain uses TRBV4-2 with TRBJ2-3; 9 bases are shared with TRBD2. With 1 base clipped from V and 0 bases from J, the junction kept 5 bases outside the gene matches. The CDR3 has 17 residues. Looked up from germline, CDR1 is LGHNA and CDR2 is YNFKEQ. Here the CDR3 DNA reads TGTGCCAGCAGCCAAGCACAGCGGGGGGTGAGCACAGATACGCAGTATTTT. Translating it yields CASSQAQRGVSTDTQYF.

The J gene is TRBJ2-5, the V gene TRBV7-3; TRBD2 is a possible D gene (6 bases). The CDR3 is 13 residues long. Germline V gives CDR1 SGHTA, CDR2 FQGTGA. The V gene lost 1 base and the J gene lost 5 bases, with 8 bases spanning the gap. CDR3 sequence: CASSLRAGETQYF. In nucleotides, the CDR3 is TGTGCCAGCAGCTTAAGGGCGGGGGAGACCCAGTACTTC.

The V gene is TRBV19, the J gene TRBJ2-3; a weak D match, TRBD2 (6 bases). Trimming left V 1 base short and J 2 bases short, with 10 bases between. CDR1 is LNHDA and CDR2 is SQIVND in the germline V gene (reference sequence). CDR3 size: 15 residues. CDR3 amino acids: CASSIGGDFTDTQYF. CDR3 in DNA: TGTGCCAGTAGTATAGGGGGGGACTTCACAGATACGCAGTATTTT.

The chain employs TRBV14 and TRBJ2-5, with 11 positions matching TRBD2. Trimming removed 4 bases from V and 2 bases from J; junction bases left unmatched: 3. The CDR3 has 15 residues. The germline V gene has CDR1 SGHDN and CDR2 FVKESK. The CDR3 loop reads CASSLLAGGQETQYF. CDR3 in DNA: TGTGCCAGCAGCCTCTTAGCGGGGGGGCAAGAGACCCAGTACTTC.

The CDR3 nucleotides are TGTGCCAGCAGTTCCATAGACGGGACTAGCGGGAGTTCCAGCACAGATACGCAGTATTTT. This codes for CASSSIDGTSGSSSTDTQYF. This chain joins TRBV27 and TRBJ2-3; 14 nucleotides line up with TRBD2. V dropped 4 bases and J dropped 0; count of bases not matched to a gene: 12. Germline V gene sequence: CDR1 MNHEY, CDR2 SMNVEV (reference sequence). The CDR3 is made up of 20 amino acids.

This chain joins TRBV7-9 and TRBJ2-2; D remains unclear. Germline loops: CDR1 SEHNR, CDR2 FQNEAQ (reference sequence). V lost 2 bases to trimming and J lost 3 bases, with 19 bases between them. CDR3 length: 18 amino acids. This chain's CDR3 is CASSLNFAARPDTGELFF. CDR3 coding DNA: TGTGCCAGCAGCTTAAATTTCGCGGCCCGGCCGGACACCGGGGAGCTGTTTTTT.

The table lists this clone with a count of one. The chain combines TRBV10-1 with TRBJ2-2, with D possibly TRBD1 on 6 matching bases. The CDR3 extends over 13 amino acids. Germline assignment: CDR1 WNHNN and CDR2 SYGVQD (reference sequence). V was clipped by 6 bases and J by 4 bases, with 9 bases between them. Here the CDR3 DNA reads TGCGCCAGCAGCCTGACAGGCACCGGGGAGCTGTTTTTT. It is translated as CASSLTGTGELFF.

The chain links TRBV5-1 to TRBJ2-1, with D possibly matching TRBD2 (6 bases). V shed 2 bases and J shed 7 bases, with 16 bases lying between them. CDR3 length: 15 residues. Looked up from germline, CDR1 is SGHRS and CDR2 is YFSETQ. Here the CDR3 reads CASSFRWGERNEQFF. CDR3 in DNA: TGCGCCAGCAGCTTTCGGTGGGGGGAAAGAAATGAGCAGTTCTTC.

CDR3 sequence reads: CASSHRNSEQYF. For the CDR3, the DNA is TGTGCCAGCAGCCACCGAAACAGTGAGCAGTACTTC. V is TRBV4-2 and J is TRBJ2-7; D remains unclear. Trimming took 3 bases from V and 7 from J, leaving 10 bases between them. The germline gives CDR1 LGHNA, CDR2 YNFKEQ. CDR3 length: 12 residues.

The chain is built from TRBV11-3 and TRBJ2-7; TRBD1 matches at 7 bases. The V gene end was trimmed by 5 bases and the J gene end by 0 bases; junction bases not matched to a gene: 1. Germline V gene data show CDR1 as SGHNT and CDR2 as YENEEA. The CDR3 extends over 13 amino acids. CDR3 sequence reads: CASSNRGSYEQYF. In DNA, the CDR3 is TGTGCCAGCAGCAACAGGGGCTCCTACGAGCAGTACTTC.

DNA of the CDR3: TGTGCCTGGAGCGGTACGTCAAGATACAATGAGCAGTTCTTC. Amino acid sequence: CAWSGTSRYNEQFF. This chain joins TRBV30 and TRBJ2-1; D call uncertain. The CDR3 contains 14 residues. Germline CDR1 is GTSNPN and CDR2 is SVGIG (reference sequence). Trimming cost V 3 bases and J 4 bases, with 13 bases left between them.

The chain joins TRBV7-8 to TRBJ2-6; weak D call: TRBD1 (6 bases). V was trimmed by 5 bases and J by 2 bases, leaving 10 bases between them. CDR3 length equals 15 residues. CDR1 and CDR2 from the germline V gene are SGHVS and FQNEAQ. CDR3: CASSPGDAGANVLTF. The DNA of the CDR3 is TGTGCCAGCAGCCCAGGGGACGCTGGGGCCAACGTCCTGACTTTC.

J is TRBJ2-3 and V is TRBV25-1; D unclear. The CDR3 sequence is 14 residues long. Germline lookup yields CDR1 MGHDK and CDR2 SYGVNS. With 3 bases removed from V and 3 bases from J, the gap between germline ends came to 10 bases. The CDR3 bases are TGTGCCAGCAGTGAGAGGCCAGAGACAGATACGCAGTATTTT. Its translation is CASSERPETDTQYF. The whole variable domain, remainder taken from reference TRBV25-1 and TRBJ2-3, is EADIYQTPRYLVIGTGKKITLECSQTMGHDKMYWYQQDPGMELHLIHYSYGVNSTEKGDLSSESTVSRIRTEHFPLTLESARPSHTSQYLCASSERPETDTQYFGPGTRLTVL.

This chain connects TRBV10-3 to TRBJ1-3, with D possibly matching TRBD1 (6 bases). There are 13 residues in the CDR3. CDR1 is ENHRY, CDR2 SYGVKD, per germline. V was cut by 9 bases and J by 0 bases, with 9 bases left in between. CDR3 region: CAIRDNSGNTIYF. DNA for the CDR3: TGTGCCATAAGGGACAACTCTGGAAACACCATATATTTT.

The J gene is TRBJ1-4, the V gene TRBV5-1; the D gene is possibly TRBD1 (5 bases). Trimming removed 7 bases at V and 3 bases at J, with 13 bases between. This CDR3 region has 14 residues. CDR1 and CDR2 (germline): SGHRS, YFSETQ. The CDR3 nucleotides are TGCGCCAGCCGAATAACAGGTCCTAATGAAAAACTGTTTTTT. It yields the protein CASRITGPNEKLFF.

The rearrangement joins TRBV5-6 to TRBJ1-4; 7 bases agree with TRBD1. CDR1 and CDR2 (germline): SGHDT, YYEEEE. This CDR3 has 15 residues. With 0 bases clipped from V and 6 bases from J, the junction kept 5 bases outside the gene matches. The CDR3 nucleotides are TGTGCCAGCAGCTTGGTCGGGACAGAGCATGAAAAACTGTTTTTT. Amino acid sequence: CASSLVGTEHEKLFF.

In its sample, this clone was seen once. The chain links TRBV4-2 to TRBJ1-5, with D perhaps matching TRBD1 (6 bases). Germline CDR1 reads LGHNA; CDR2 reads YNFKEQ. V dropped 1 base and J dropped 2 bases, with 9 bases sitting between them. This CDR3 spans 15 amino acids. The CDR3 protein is CASSQVAGGNQPQHF. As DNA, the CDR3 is TGTGCCAGCAGCCAAGTCGCAGGGGGCAATCAGCCCCAGCATTTT.

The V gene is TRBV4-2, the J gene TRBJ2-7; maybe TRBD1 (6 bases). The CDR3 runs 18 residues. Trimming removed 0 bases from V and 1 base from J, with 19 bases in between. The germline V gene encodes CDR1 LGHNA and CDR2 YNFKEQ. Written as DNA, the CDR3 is TGTGCCAGCAGCCAAGATGGACTGTTCGAGGGGGATTCCTACGAGCAGTACTTC. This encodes CASSQDGLFEGDSYEQYF.

This CDR3 reads CASGRPGLAGGGFGETQYF. The CDR3 DNA follows: TGTGCTAGTGGACGACCGGGACTAGCGGGTGGGGGGTTCGGGGAGACCCAGTACTTC. The chain combines TRBV12-5 with TRBJ2-5; TRBD2 matches at 12 bases. V lost 6 bases to trimming and J lost 5 bases; unmatched junction nucleotides: 19. The CDR3 totals 19 residues. The V gene's germline CDR1 is LGHNT and CDR2 FRNRAP.

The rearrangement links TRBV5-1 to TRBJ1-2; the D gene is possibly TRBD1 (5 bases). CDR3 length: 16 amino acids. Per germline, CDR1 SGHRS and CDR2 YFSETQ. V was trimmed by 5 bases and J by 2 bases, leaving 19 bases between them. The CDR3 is CASSQSGKEPNYGYTF. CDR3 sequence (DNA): TGCGCCAGCAGTCAGTCAGGGAAGGAACCGAACTATGGCTACACCTTC.